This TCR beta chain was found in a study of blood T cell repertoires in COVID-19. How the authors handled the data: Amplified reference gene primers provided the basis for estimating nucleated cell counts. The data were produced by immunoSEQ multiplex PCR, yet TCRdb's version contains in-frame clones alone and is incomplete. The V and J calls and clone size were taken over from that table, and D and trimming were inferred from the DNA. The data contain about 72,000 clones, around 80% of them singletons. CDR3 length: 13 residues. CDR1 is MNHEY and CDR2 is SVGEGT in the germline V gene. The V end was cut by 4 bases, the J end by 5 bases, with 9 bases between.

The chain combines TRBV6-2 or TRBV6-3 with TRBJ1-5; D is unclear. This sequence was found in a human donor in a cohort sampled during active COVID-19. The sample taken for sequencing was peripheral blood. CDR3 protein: CASSSGHYQPQHF. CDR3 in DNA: TGTGCCAGCAGTTCGGGTCACTATCAGCCCCAGCATTTT.